Each of the 29 T cell receptor beta chains below was sequenced from the same sample in a study of CD4 T cells in relation to SARS-CoV-2 and coronaviruses. The unexposed donors gave CD4+ T cells in about 2011-2019, prior to COVID-19. CD4+ T cells were isolated from the cells after roughly 11 days of culture. TCRdb's copy holds only in-frame clones and misses some; the assay was immunoSEQ multiplex PCR. This table holds about 21,000 clones, 60% to 85% found once. These receptors are not linked to any known antigen. Specimen: CD4+ T cells from PBMCs, cultured in vitro. The receptor source for this set is a human donor in good health.

The chain uses TRBV14 and TRBJ2-3; TRBD2 agrees at 10 bases. From germline, CDR1 is SGHDN and CDR2 FVKESK. Germline trimming cut 1 base from V and 12 bases from J; bases unmatched to any gene: 4. The CDR3 is made up of 13 amino acids. The CDR3 sequence: CASSQVLAGAQYF. CDR3 DNA sequence: TGTGCCAGCAGCCAAGTCCTAGCGGGAGCCCAGTATTTT.

The chain has TRBV27 and TRBJ1-2; 7 bases fit TRBD1. V trimming: 6 bases; J trimming: 7 bases; junction bases outside the gene matches: 14. The CDR3 is 15 residues long. Germline values: CDR1 MNHEY, CDR2 SMNVEV (reference sequence). CDR3 loop: CASRAGQGGFGGYTF. Here the CDR3 DNA reads TGTGCCAGCAGGGCGGGGCAGGGGGGCTTCGGTGGCTACACCTTC.

V is TRBV19 and J is TRBJ1-1; D unresolved. CDR3 length: 13 amino acids. Trimming removed 7 bases from V and 5 bases from J, with 14 bases in between. CDR1 and CDR2 (germline): LNHDA, SQIVND (reference sequence). The CDR3 is CASIPGSETEAFF. CDR3 nucleotide sequence: TGTGCCAGTATCCCCGGGTCCGAGACTGAAGCTTTCTTT.

The V gene is TRBV20-1, the J gene TRBJ2-1, with D unresolved. CDR1 and CDR2 from the germline V gene are DFQATT and SNEGSKA (reference sequence). There are 11 residues in the CDR3. V lost 7 bases and J 8 bases, leaving 12 bases between the germline ends. This chain's CDR3 is CSGGGNHEQFF. CDR3 nucleotide sequence: TGCAGTGGTGGTGGGAACCATGAGCAGTTCTTC.

The chain employs TRBV15 and TRBJ2-1, with 8 bases aligning to TRBD1. Trimming at V came to 5 bases and at J to 4 bases, leaving 10 bases not matched to a gene. Germline CDR1 LNHNV, CDR2 YYDKDF (reference sequence). CDR3 length: 16 amino acids. This chain's CDR3 is CATSYVTRTGYNEQFF. In DNA, the CDR3 is TGTGCCACCAGCTATGTTACCCGGACAGGGTACAATGAGCAGTTCTTC.

In DNA form, the CDR3 reads TGTGCCAGCAGCTTGGCCCCGCGGCTTAGGGAGACCCAGTACTTC. It is translated as CASSLAPRLRETQYF. The chain combines TRBV7-8 with TRBJ2-5; D is unresolved. Trimming took 3 bases from V and 5 from J, leaving 16 bases between them. The CDR3 consists of 15 residues. Germline V gene sequence: CDR1 SGHVS, CDR2 FQNEAQ.

J is TRBJ2-7 and V is TRBV12-5; maybe TRBD1 (5 bases). This CDR3 has 14 residues. Trimming removed 2 bases at V and 5 bases at J, with 13 bases between. Germline V CDR1 and CDR2: LGHNT, FRNRAP. CDR3 DNA: TGTGCTAGTGGTTTGAAGGGGCGCGGCGACGAGCAGTACTTC. Its protein product is CASGLKGRGDEQYF.

The V gene is TRBV9, the J gene TRBJ2-1, with D unclear. Trimming left V 2 bases short and J 9 bases short, with 9 bases between. Per germline, CDR1 SGDLS and CDR2 YYNGEE. The CDR3 totals 12 residues. The DNA for the CDR3 is TGTGCCAGCAGCGTCTGGGTGGGTGAGCAGTTCTTC. Amino acids: CASSVWVGEQFF.

CDR3 nucleotides: TGTGCCAGCAGCCAAACACGGACAGGCAAGAACACCGGGGAGCTGTTTTTT. This sequence encodes CASSQTRTGKNTGELFF. This chain uses TRBV3-1 (or the pseudogene TRBV3-2) with TRBJ2-2; 7 bases fit TRBD1. CDR3 size: 17 residues. Germline V gives CDR1 LGHDT, CDR2 YNNKEL (reference sequence). Trimming cost V 2 bases and J 1 base; bases outside gene matches: 7.

The J gene is TRBJ2-7, the V gene TRBV5-4; D unclear. Trimming took off 4 bases at V and 0 bases at J, with 5 bases between the two ends. The CDR3 covers 12 residues. The germline V gene encodes CDR1 SGHNT and CDR2 YYREEE (reference sequence). CDR3 sequence (DNA): TGTGCCAGCAGCGAGAGCTCCTACGAGCAGTACTTC. Translation: CASSESSYEQYF.

This sequence joins TRBV6-5 and TRBJ2-1, with TRBD2 identical over 11 bases. V lost 6 bases and J lost 10; bases outside the gene matches: 5. This CDR3 spans 13 amino acids. CDR1 and CDR2 from the germline V gene are MNHEY and SVGAGI. In DNA form, the CDR3 reads TGTGCCAGCAGACTAGCGGGAGTTGGCGAGCAGTTCTTC. The encoded protein is CASRLAGVGEQFF.

This clone has a handful of counts. This rearrangement joins TRBV7-2 to TRBJ2-7, with D possibly matching TRBD1 (6 bases). Germline CDR1 is SGHTA and CDR2 is FQGNSA. The CDR3 covers 14 residues. V gave up 5 bases and J gave up 5 bases, with 16 bases separating them. The CDR3 sequence: CASSPTGVSHEQYF. The CDR3 bases are TGTGCCAGCAGCCCGACAGGAGTATCCCACGAGCAGTACTTC.

The V and J genes are TRBV5-6 and TRBJ2-5; perhaps TRBD2 as D (5 bases). The V end lost 0 bases, the J end lost 1 base, and 10 bases lay between the germline ends. This CDR3 contains 15 residues. In germline, CDR1 is SGHDT, CDR2 YYEEEE. The CDR3 reads CASSLAVRGQETQYF. CDR3 nucleotide sequence: TGTGCCAGCAGCTTGGCGGTCCGGGGCCAAGAGACCCAGTACTTC.

This clone was detected a few times. V gene TRBV14 combines with J gene TRBJ2-7; D not resolved. V was trimmed by 4 bases and J by 7 bases, leaving 14 bases between them. The CDR3 consists of 13 residues. Germline CDR1 is SGHDN and CDR2 is FVKESK. The CDR3 DNA sequence: TGTGCCAGCAGCCCACGTCTCGCGAGTGAGCAGTACTTC. Translation: CASSPRLASEQYF.

V gene TRBV28 combines with J gene TRBJ1-1, with D perhaps TRBD1 (5 bases). The CDR3 is made up of 15 amino acids. V was shortened by 6 bases and J by 8 bases, with 22 bases between the two germline ends. CDR1 and CDR2 (germline): MDHEN, SYDVKM. The CDR3 region has the DNA TGTGCCAGCAGCTTTACAGGTAGGATGAACAAGGAAGCTTTCTTT. Translating it yields CASSFTGRMNKEAFF.

This clone is a singleton in its sample. The V gene is TRBV6-5, the J gene TRBJ1-5; D is ambiguous. With 4 bases removed from V and 9 bases from J, the gap between germline ends came to 16 bases. The germline V gene has CDR1 MNHEY and CDR2 SVGAGI. The CDR3 contains 14 residues. CDR3: CASSSGRAEGPQHF. CDR3 nucleotide sequence: TGTGCCAGCAGTTCCGGACGGGCGGAAGGGCCCCAGCATTTT.

This clone is large. The chain uses TRBV6-5 and TRBJ1-4; D gene uncertain. V was cut by 5 bases and J by 8 bases, with 15 bases left in between. The CDR3 sequence is 14 residues long. Germline V gene lookup returns CDR1 MNHEY and CDR2 SVGAGI. This CDR3 is CASSPTGSGEKLFF. The CDR3 DNA follows: TGTGCCAGCAGTCCCACGGGTAGTGGGGAAAAACTGTTTTTT.

The rearrangement uses TRBV5-3 and TRBJ2-2; TRBD1 might be the D (6 bases). TRBV5-3 is an open reading frame whose function is uncertain. The CDR3 spans 17 residues. V dropped 6 bases and J dropped 1 base, with 19 bases sitting between them. CDR3 residues: CARTSGPGTRNTGELFF. CDR3 DNA: TGTGCCAGAACCAGCGGCCCCGGGACAAGGAACACCGGGGAGCTGTTTTTT.

This chain links TRBV6-5 with TRBJ1-3, with D uncertain. This CDR3 has 14 residues. V shed 7 bases and J shed 2 bases, with 12 bases lying between them. Germline CDR1 and CDR2: MNHEY and SVGAGI. The CDR3 sequence: CASKPDSTGNTIYF. The CDR3 DNA sequence: TGTGCCAGCAAACCGGATTCGACTGGAAACACCATATATTTT.

The chain links TRBV2 to TRBJ1-5; 9 bases match TRBD1. J was trimmed by 0 bases and V by 6 bases; bases with no gene match: 6. The CDR3 is made up of 16 amino acids. In germline, CDR1 is SNHLY, CDR2 FYNNEI. Here the CDR3 reads CASSKDRGASNQPQHF. CDR3 bases: TGTGCCAGCAGCAAGGACAGGGGTGCTAGCAATCAGCCCCAGCATTTT.

V usage is TRBV3-1 (or the pseudogene TRBV3-2) and J usage is TRBJ1-1; possibly TRBD1 for D (5 bases). V was clipped by 4 bases and J by 0 bases, with 12 bases between them. The germline gives CDR1 LGHDT, CDR2 YNNKEL (reference sequence). CDR3 length: 15 residues. The CDR3 loop reads CASSPGSFMNTEAFF. The CDR3 DNA reads as TGTGCCAGCAGCCCAGGGTCTTTCATGAACACTGAAGCTTTCTTT.

The rearrangement joins TRBV20-1 to TRBJ2-1; D unresolved. V lost 3 bases to trimming and J lost 8 bases, with 17 bases between them. The germline gives CDR1 DFQATT, CDR2 SNEGSKA (reference sequence). CDR3 length: 14 amino acids. The DNA for the CDR3 is TGCAGTGCTAGTATTGCTCTGTTGTCGGATGAGCAGTTCTTC. This codes for CSASIALLSDEQFF.

The chain joins TRBV27 to TRBJ1-1; tentative D call: TRBD1 (5 bases). Germline-derived CDR1 and CDR2 are MNHEY and SMNVEV (reference sequence). The germline V and J ends were trimmed by 3 bases and 4 bases, with 12 bases remaining between them. The CDR3 contains 14 residues. The CDR3 region has the DNA TGTGCCAGCAGTTTTTACCAGGGTGGCACTGAAGCTTTCTTT. Protein sequence: CASSFYQGGTEAFF.

The CDR3 loop is CAWQGGGNSPLHF. The DNA of the CDR3 is TGTGCCTGGCAAGGGGGGGGCAATTCACCCCTCCACTTT. The chain uses TRBV30 and TRBJ1-6; D is perhaps TRBD1 (6 bases). Germline V gene sequence: CDR1 GTSNPN, CDR2 SVGIG (reference sequence). The CDR3 length is 13 residues. With 5 bases removed from V and 7 bases from J, the gap between germline ends came to 12 bases.

The chain uses TRBV7-7 and TRBJ2-1, with 16 bases aligning to TRBD2. The V and J ends lost 5 bases and 4 bases, in that order; junction bases with no gene match: 5. The CDR3 spans 17 residues. The germline V gene encodes CDR1 SSHAT and CDR2 FNYEAQ (reference sequence). CDR3 DNA sequence: TGTGCCAGCAGCAAGGGGACTAGCGGGAGGGCATACAATGAGCAGTTCTTC. Protein sequence: CASSKGTSGRAYNEQFF.

This clone was recorded a few times. This chain connects TRBV5-4 to TRBJ1-1; D is undetermined. This CDR3 has 15 residues. The V gene's germline CDR1 is SGHNT and CDR2 YYREEE (reference sequence). The V gene lost 4 bases and the J gene lost 1 base, with 14 bases spanning the gap. The CDR3 DNA reads as TGTGCCAGCAGCCGAGTAGAGGACCGGAACACTGAAGCTTTCTTT. This encodes CASSRVEDRNTEAFF. The whole variable domain, remainder taken from reference TRBV5-4 and TRBJ1-1, is ETGVTQSPTHLIKTRGQQVTLRCSSQSGHNTVSWYQQALGQGPQFIFQYYREEENGRGNFPPRFSGLQFPNYSSELNVNALELDDSALYLCASSRVEDRNTEAFFGQGTRLTVV.

This chain connects TRBV21-1 to TRBJ2-5; no check of the table's D call, TRBD2, against the DNA was made. TRBV21-1 counts as a pseudogene. The CDR3 extends over 13 amino acids. The chain's CDR3 is CASRMSENETQYF. The CDR3 DNA is TGTGCCAGCAGAATGTCGGAGAACGAGACCCAGTACTTC.

The chain uses TRBV4-2 and TRBJ2-1, with TRBD2 matching 10 bases. The germline V gene encodes CDR1 LGHNA and CDR2 YNFKEQ. The CDR3 is 16 amino acids. With V trimmed by 3 bases and J by 5 bases, 7 bases remained unmatched. The CDR3 sequence is CASSQGLAGAHNEQFF. CDR3 bases: TGTGCCAGCAGCCAGGGGCTAGCGGGAGCGCACAATGAGCAGTTCTTC.

J is TRBJ2-1 and V is TRBV3-1 (or the pseudogene TRBV3-2); D possibly corresponds to TRBD2 (6 bases). CDR3 size: 14 residues. V was clipped by 4 bases and J by 3 bases, with 10 bases between them. Germline V gene sequence: CDR1 LGHDT, CDR2 YNNKEL (reference sequence). CDR3 coding DNA: TGTGCCAGCAGCCCCCTGGGACTCTACAATGAGCAGTTCTTC. This sequence encodes CASSPLGLYNEQFF.